This T cell receptor beta chain is drawn from a study of blood T cell repertoires in COVID-19. At the level of the study: Material from acute and convalescent COVID-19 was sourced from the United States, Italy and Spain. Sources were T cells, B-cell-depleted T cells, or PBMCs; the material itself was cDNA or gDNA.

Germline V lookup: CDR1 SGHRS, CDR2 YFSETQ. The V and J ends lost 0 bases and 0 bases respectively, with 4 bases between them. CDR3 length equals 14 residues. In the original processing: Reference gene primers were amplified, and this amplification served to estimate nucleated cell counts. Assay used: immunoSEQ multiplex PCR; TCRdb lists only in-frame clones, some missing. V and J calls and clone size come straight from that table; D and trimming were deduced from the DNA. This table has over 85,000 clones, 70% to 90% appearing once. In its sample, this clone was seen once. In the same sample, other DNA sequences code for this CDR3.

The chain joins TRBV5-1 to TRBJ1-3; D is undetermined. The sequence was collected from a man aged 50 to 60 with active or convalescent COVID-19. The source material was peripheral blood. The CDR3 nucleotides read TGCGCCAGCAGCTTGGATAGCTCTGGAAACACCATATATTTT. This translates into CASSLDSSGNTIYF.